Presented here are 29 T cell receptor beta chains from one specimen sequenced in a study of T cells in Graves' hyperthyroidism and ophthalmopathy. There were TCR beta CDR3 regions amplified from RNA transcripts. During a first-round RT-PCR of the TCR CDR3, the HTBI primer set was used. TCRdb used MiXCR to reprocess the multiplex PCR reads, holding one entry per CDR3 protein. This table holds about 640,000 distinct CDR3 sequences, around 20% found once. The sample comprised blood. These receptors were collected from a man between 25 and 39 years old with Graves' ophthalmopathy.

The chain joins TRBV20-1 to TRBJ2-2; no clear D. V lost 3 bases and J 6 bases, leaving 11 bases between the germline ends. Germline CDR1 is DFQATT and CDR2 is SNEGSKA (reference sequence). CDR3 length: 13 amino acids. CDR3 in amino acids: CSASFMRSGELFF. The CDR3 DNA is TGCAGTGCTAGCTTCATGAGGTCCGGGGAGCTGTTTTTT.

This clonotype was picked up many times. This chain links TRBV20-1 with TRBJ1-5; 7 bases match TRBD1. Trimming took 3 bases from V and 1 from J; bases not matched to a gene: 9. Germline V gene lookup returns CDR1 DFQATT and CDR2 SNEGSKA (reference sequence). This CDR3 comprises 16 residues. DNA of the CDR3: TGCAGTGCTAGTCGAACAGGGGCTATAAGCAATCAGCCCCAGCATTTT. Translating gives CSASRTGAISNQPQHF.

CDR3 sequence: CASSPGQVGAEAFF. The DNA of the CDR3 is TGTGCCAGCAGCCCCGGACAGGTTGGTGCTGAAGCTTTCTTT. The rearrangement joins TRBV6-2 or TRBV6-3 to TRBJ1-1; 7 bases line up with TRBD1. Germline loops: CDR1 MNHEY, CDR2 SVGEGT. With V trimmed by 6 bases and J by 6 bases, 10 bases remained unmatched. This CDR3 is built from 14 residues.

This clonotype was seen a handful of times. This chain links TRBV7-2 with TRBJ2-7; 14 positions agree with TRBD2. Looked up from germline, CDR1 is SGHTA and CDR2 is FQGNSA. CDR3 length: 16 amino acids. V was clipped by 5 bases and J by 3 bases; unmatched bases: 6. DNA of the CDR3: TGTGCCAGCAGCAAACTCGGGACTAGCGGGAGCTACGAGCAGTACTTC. Translating gives CASSKLGTSGSYEQYF. Full variable domain (rest looked up from reference TRBV7-2 and TRBJ2-7): GAGVSQSPSNKVTEKGKDVELRCDPISGHTALYWYRQSLGQGLEFLIYFQGNSAPDKSGLPSDRFSAERTGGSVSTLTIQRTQQEDSAVYLCASSKLGTSGSYEQYFGPGTRLTVT.

This clonotype was seen a few times. The CDR3 sequence: CASSYFRTGGLSYEQYF. In DNA, the CDR3 is TGTGCCAGCAGTTACTTTCGGACAGGGGGCCTCTCCTACGAGCAGTACTTC. The rearrangement links TRBV6-5 to TRBJ2-7; 11 bases map to TRBD1. The CDR3 loop spans 17 amino acids. The junction had 5 bases not matched to a gene; V was cut back by 1 base and J by 0 bases. Germline CDR1 reads MNHEY; CDR2 reads SVGAGI.

The chain is built from TRBV12-3 or TRBV12-4 and TRBJ2-1, with 14 bases aligning to TRBD2. With V trimmed by 5 bases and J by 6 bases, 6 bases remained unmatched. The CDR3 runs to 16 residues. CDR3 sequence: CASSPGTSGSGNEQFF. The CDR3 coding sequence is TGTGCCAGCAGTCCGGGGACTAGCGGGAGCGGCAATGAGCAGTTCTTC.

This clonotype appeared many times. V usage is TRBV2 and J usage is TRBJ2-7; the match to TRBD2 covers 9 bases. The germline CDR1 and CDR2 sequences are SNHLY and FYNNEI. After removal of 3 bases from V and 0 bases from J, the junction contained 3 bases not matched to a gene. The length of the CDR3 is 15 residues. CDR3 in amino acids: CASSDPSGTSYEQYF. DNA for the CDR3: TGTGCCAGCAGTGATCCTAGCGGGACCTCCTACGAGCAGTACTTC. Combining the CDR3 with reference TRBV2 and TRBJ2-7 gives the whole variable domain EPEVTQTPSHQVTQMGQEVILRCVPISNHLYFYWYRQILGQKVEFLVSFYNNEISEKSEIFDDQFSVERPDGSNFTLKIRSTKLEDSAMYFCASSDPSGTSYEQYFGPGTRLTVT.

In this sample, this clonotype turned up many times. The chain employs TRBV7-2 and TRBJ2-1; 11 bases are shared with TRBD2. The CDR3 runs 15 residues. With 7 bases clipped from V and 2 bases from J, the junction kept 4 bases outside the gene matches. Germline CDR1 SGHTA, CDR2 FQGNSA. The CDR3 region has the DNA TGTGCCAGCACCCTAGCGGGAGGAGCCTACAATGAGCAGTTCTTC. It translates to CASTLAGGAYNEQFF.

This clonotype was seen a handful of times. The chain carries TRBV9 and TRBJ2-1; no reliable D call. V lost 3 bases, J lost 8 bases, and 18 bases lay in between. Germline lookup yields CDR1 SGDLS and CDR2 YYNGEE. This CDR3 region has 15 residues. The chain's CDR3 is CASSGGGLGPHEQFF. DNA for the CDR3: TGTGCCAGCAGCGGAGGTGGCCTTGGACCCCATGAGCAGTTCTTC.

CDR3 sequence reads: CASSRAIRTGSSGNTIYF. DNA for the CDR3: TGTGCCAGCAGTCGCGCTATCAGGACAGGGAGCTCTGGAAACACCATATATTTT. The chain couples TRBV4-2 to TRBJ1-3; the match to TRBD1 covers 8 bases. Trimming at V came to 6 bases and at J to 0 bases, leaving 13 bases not matched to a gene. The germline gives CDR1 LGHNA, CDR2 YNFKEQ. The CDR3 contains 18 residues.

This clonotype has ten or more counts. The chain has TRBV3-1 and TRBJ2-7; D is unclear. The CDR3 runs to 11 residues. In germline, CDR1 is LGHDT, CDR2 YNNKEL (reference sequence). The germline V and J ends were trimmed by 5 bases and 9 bases, with 11 bases remaining between them. The CDR3 sequence: CASSDPSGQYF. Here the CDR3 DNA reads TGTGCCAGCAGCGACCCTTCAGGGCAGTACTTC.

The CDR3 loop is CASSFQGGQETQYF. DNA of the CDR3: TGTGCCAGCAGTTTTCAGGGGGGGCAAGAGACCCAGTACTTC. The V call is TRBV28, the J call TRBJ2-5; D may match TRBD1 or TRBD2 (7 bases each). CDR3 length: 14 amino acids. The germline CDR1 and CDR2 sequences are MDHEN and SYDVKM. Between the trimmed V and J ends, which lost 3 bases and 2 bases, there was a span of 10 bases.

The sample holds a few counts of this clonotype. The chain employs TRBV5-4 and TRBJ1-2; no definite D call. In germline, CDR1 is SGHNT, CDR2 YYREEE (reference sequence). This CDR3 is built from 13 residues. The V gene lost 0 bases and the J gene lost 6 bases, with 9 bases spanning the gap. CDR3 DNA: TGTGCCAGCAGCTTGGCGTTGAAAGATGGCTACACCTTC. Amino acids: CASSLALKDGYTF.

In its sample, this clonotype was seen many times. The chain uses TRBV2 and TRBJ2-3, with a tentative D call TRBD2 (6 bases). V was clipped by 1 base and J by 4 bases, with 12 bases between them. The CDR3 length is 15 residues. From germline, CDR1 is SNHLY and CDR2 FYNNEI. CDR3 amino acids: CASSEDGSRADTQYF. The CDR3 DNA reads as TGTGCCAGCAGTGAAGACGGGAGTCGGGCAGATACGCAGTATTTT. The variable domain in full, with the rest retrieved from reference TRBV2 and TRBJ2-3, is EPEVTQTPSHQVTQMGQEVILRCVPISNHLYFYWYRQILGQKVEFLVSFYNNEISEKSEIFDDQFSVERPDGSNFTLKIRSTKLEDSAMYFCASSEDGSRADTQYFGPGTRLTVL.

This clonotype was picked up a small number of times. The CDR3 sequence: CASSPAGVSNQPQHF. The CDR3, as DNA: TGTGCCAGCAGTCCGGCTGGGGTCAGCAATCAGCCCCAGCATTTT. The V call is TRBV28, the J call TRBJ1-5; no clear D. The CDR3 sequence is 15 residues long. V lost 5 bases and J lost 1, with 12 bases in between. The germline V gene encodes CDR1 MDHEN and CDR2 SYDVKM.

In its sample, this clonotype was seen a few times. Relative to the germline gene, one junction end is altered; a read error may explain this. This chain links TRBV7-7 with TRBJ2-3; D is uncertain. The V gene's germline CDR1 is SSHAT and CDR2 FNYEAQ (reference sequence). The CDR3 consists of 14 residues. In DNA, the CDR3 is TGTGCTAGCAGCCCTTTTGGAAGGGCAGATACGCAGTATTTT. This gives the protein CASSPFGRADTQYF.

The chain is built from TRBV9 and TRBJ2-7; 14 bases fit TRBD2. The trim removed 4 bases at V and 6 bases at J, leaving 9 bases unmatched. This CDR3 comprises 16 residues. Germline V gene lookup returns CDR1 SGDLS and CDR2 YYNGEE. CDR3 sequence: CASSPGLAGGKGEQYF. The DNA of the CDR3 is TGTGCCAGCAGCCCCGGACTAGCGGGAGGTAAGGGCGAGCAGTACTTC.

This clonotype appeared a few times. This chain joins TRBV2 and TRBJ2-3; 9 bases are a match to TRBD1. J gave up 5 bases and V 1 base, and 10 bases lay outside the gene matches. This CDR3 is built from 17 residues. Germline CDR1 SNHLY, CDR2 FYNNEI. The CDR3 here is CASSEEGYRGPVDTQYF. In DNA, the CDR3 is TGTGCCAGCAGTGAAGAAGGGTACAGGGGGCCGGTAGATACGCAGTATTTT.

J is TRBJ2-7 and V is TRBV18; 10 bases match TRBD1. V trimming: 0 bases; J trimming: 3 bases; junction bases outside the gene matches: 8. Germline CDR1 KGHSH, CDR2 LQKENI. There are 17 residues in the CDR3. The CDR3 protein is CASSPPRTGGGFYEQYF. For the CDR3, the DNA is TGTGCCAGCTCACCACCTCGGACAGGGGGAGGATTCTACGAGCAGTACTTC. Complete variable domain (other parts from reference TRBV18 and TRBJ2-7): NAGVMQNPRHLVRRRGQEARLRCSPMKGHSHVYWYRQLPEEGLKFMVYLQKENIIDESGMPKERFSAEFPKEGPSILRIQQVVRGDSAAYFCASSPPRTGGGFYEQYFGPGTRLTVT.

The V and J genes are TRBV6-2 or TRBV6-3 and TRBJ2-3, with a possible D match to TRBD2 (5 bases). Trimming took off 0 bases at V and 1 base at J, with 11 bases between the two ends. This CDR3 spans 16 amino acids. The germline gives CDR1 MNHEY, CDR2 SVGEGT. This chain's CDR3 is CASSYSSLAGTDTQYF. The CDR3 DNA is TGTGCCAGCAGTTACTCGAGTCTAGCCGGCACAGATACGCAGTATTTT.

This clonotype has a count of ten or more. The rearrangement uses TRBV3-1 and TRBJ1-1, with TRBD1 identical over 7 bases. The CDR3 is 18 residues long. J was trimmed by 6 bases and V by 0 bases; bases with no gene match: 16. Germline V CDR1 and CDR2: LGHDT, YNNKEL (reference sequence). CDR3 nucleotide sequence: TGTGCCAGCAGCCAAGAAGGGGGGCGAGGGGGCGCTTACGCTGAAGCTTTCTTT. It is translated as CASSQEGGRGGAYAEAFF.

In regard to this clonotype: A single base separates this from a much larger clone, so it may be a read error. The chain couples TRBV9 to TRBJ1-1, with unresolved D. Germline V gives CDR1 SGDLS, CDR2 YYNGEE. This CDR3 has 13 amino acids. The V and J ends lost 0 bases and 1 base respectively, with 4 bases between them. CDR3 in amino acids: CASSVAQNTEAFF. In DNA, the CDR3 is TGTGCCAGCAGCGTAGCACAGAACACTGAAGCTTTCTTT.

V gene TRBV6-2 or TRBV6-3 combines with J gene TRBJ1-5; tentative D call: TRBD1 (5 bases). V was shortened by 7 bases and J by 2 bases, with 9 bases between the two germline ends. This CDR3 region has 13 residues. Germline CDR1 and CDR2: MNHEY and SVGEGT. The CDR3 sequence is CASKEGGNQPQHF. In DNA, the CDR3 is TGTGCCAGCAAAGAAGGGGGCAATCAGCCCCAGCATTTT.

There are many counts of this clonotype. The V and J genes are TRBV9 and TRBJ2-3; 8 nucleotides line up with TRBD2. This CDR3 spans 15 amino acids. The germline V gene has CDR1 SGDLS and CDR2 YYNGEE. The ends lost 4 bases at V and 5 bases at J; junction bases unmatched: 9. In nucleotides, the CDR3 is TGTGCCAGCAGCTTTACCGGGACTAGGGGAGATACGCAGTATTTT. This gives the protein CASSFTGTRGDTQYF. Drawing the rest from reference TRBV9 and TRBJ2-3, the complete variable domain is DSGVTQTPKHLITATGQRVTLRCSPRSGDLSVYWYQQSLDQGLQFLIQYYNGEERAKGNILERFSAQQFPDLHSELNLSSLELGDSALYFCASSFTGTRGDTQYFGPGTRLTVL.

The chain links TRBV6-2 or TRBV6-3 to TRBJ2-7; D is possibly TRBD1 or TRBD2 (5 bases each). Deletions cut 6 bases from V and 2 bases from J, with 17 bases between. This CDR3 comprises 15 residues. The germline V gene encodes CDR1 MNHEY and CDR2 SVGEGT. The CDR3 DNA sequence: TGTGCCAGCAGCCAGCCTCGGGACGGTGCCTACGAGCAGTACTTC. This sequence encodes CASSQPRDGAYEQYF.

This rearrangement joins TRBV24-1 to TRBJ2-2; 11 bases agree with TRBD1. Trimming took 0 bases from V and 2 from J; bases not matched to a gene: 4. The germline gives CDR1 KGHDR, CDR2 SFDVKD. CDR3 length equals 18 residues. This CDR3 reads CATSDLPGTGGNTGELFF. As DNA, the CDR3 is TGTGCCACCAGTGATTTGCCCGGGACAGGGGGTAACACCGGGGAGCTGTTTTTT.

This clonotype was detected once. This may be a read error: a much more frequent sequence differs by one nucleotide. For the CDR3, the DNA is TGTGTCAGCAGCCCGGGCCAGGCTCATGGTACCCAGTACTTC. It is translated as CVSSPGQAHGTQYF. The J gene is TRBJ2-5, the V gene TRBV7-3; D remains ambiguous. The CDR3 is 14 residues long. The germline V gene encodes CDR1 SGHTA and CDR2 FQGTGA.

The chain is built from TRBV11-2 and TRBJ1-3; no clear D. The ends were cut back, 3 bases at V and 4 bases at J, with 7 bases in the middle. Germline V gives CDR1 SGHAT, CDR2 FQNNGV. The CDR3 covers 13 residues. The CDR3: CASSFYAGNTIYF. CDR3 nucleotide sequence: TGTGCCAGCAGCTTTTATGCGGGAAACACCATATATTTT.

On this clonotype: A much larger clone sits a single nucleotide away, making a read error possible. This chain joins TRBV20-1 and TRBJ2-3, with D perhaps TRBD2 (6 bases). V was shortened by 1 base and J by 4 bases, with 9 bases between the two germline ends. Germline V CDR1 and CDR2: DFQATT, SNEGSKA (reference sequence). CDR3 length: 13 residues. The CDR3 DNA follows: TGCAGTGCTAGAGTTGCTAGCGCAGATACGCAGTATTTT. Translated, it gives CSARVASADTQYF.